This T cell receptor (beta chain) was sequenced for a study of a mutant IDH1 vaccine in newly diagnosed glioma. About the research overall: Across weeks 1, 3, 5, 7, 11, 15, 19 and 23, patients received a vaccination each time, eight in all.

Time point described: week 11, during vaccination. Alongside topical imiquimod, each dose of vaccine comprised 300 ug of mutant IDH1 20-mer peptide. The germline V gene encodes CDR1 MNHEY and CDR2 SVGAGI. The V end was cut by 2 bases, the J end by 5 bases, with 9 bases between. The CDR3 contains 13 residues. Some clones are missing from TCRdb's copy, which holds only in-frame ones; the method was immunoSEQ multiplex PCR. The table lists under 150,000 clones, roughly 90% of them singletons. Comment on this clone: Its antigen is as yet unknown.

The chain employs TRBV6-5 and TRBJ1-1; no clear D gene. The TCR originated in a woman aged 45-65 years with glioma. The material was PBMCs, obtained from a glioma patient whose treatment included an IDH1 peptide vaccine. Here the CDR3 reads CASSYLTETEAFF. For the CDR3, the DNA is TGTGCCAGCAGTTACCTTACAGAGACTGAAGCTTTCTTT.